The clone carrying this T cell receptor beta chain was seen more than once but under ten times. Its antigen remains unidentified. This entry is derived from a study of blood T cells in healthy people across ages. Findings of the study overall: Roughly linearly, TCR beta diversity per million T cells fell as age increased. Any conclusive comparison of naive versus antigen-experienced cells was prevented by using unsorted PBMCs.

Sample-barcoded 5' priming and a J-beta primer mix drove a second PCR of 7 to 11 cycles. In TCRdb, the 5' RACE reads were re-called with MiXCR into one record per CDR3 protein. The sample consists of hundreds of thousands of distinct CDR3 sequences, less than 40% of them appearing once. CDR3 length: 16 amino acids. V was trimmed by 3 bases and J by 3 bases, leaving 20 bases between them. Per germline, CDR1 DFQATT and CDR2 SNEGSKA (reference sequence). Ranging in age from roughly 6 to 95, the donors were healthy Caucasian individuals from Russia. Peripheral blood samples of around 9.5 milliliters were drawn from each donor.

Sequenced input: blood. This TCR was recovered from a woman of 80 years or more in good health. The chain is built from TRBV20-1 and TRBJ1-1; D may be TRBD1 (6 bases). CDR3: CSASGHLQGEDTEAFF. For the CDR3, the DNA is TGCAGTGCTAGCGGACACCTACAGGGAGAAGACACTGAAGCTTTCTTT.